This T cell receptor (beta chain) was sequenced in a study of blood T cell repertoires in COVID-19. Overall study: COVID-19 samples collected from the United States, Italy and Spain covered acute and convalescent phases.

The protocol was immunoSEQ multiplex PCR, while the TCRdb copy is restricted to in-frame clones and leaves out a portion. The sample carries approximately 410,000 clones, roughly 89% recorded once. This CDR3 region has 16 residues. From germline, CDR1 is MNHEY and CDR2 SVGAGI. The trim removed 2 bases at V and 0 bases at J, leaving 2 bases unmatched. The specimen sequenced was peripheral blood. This receptor was taken from a woman in her twenties or thirties with active or convalescent COVID-19. The chain employs TRBV6-5 and TRBJ1-3; 9 positions match TRBD1. The CDR3 bases are TGTGCCAGCAGTTACGGACAGGGGCCCTCTGGAAACACCATATATTTT. Translating gives CASSYGQGPSGNTIYF.